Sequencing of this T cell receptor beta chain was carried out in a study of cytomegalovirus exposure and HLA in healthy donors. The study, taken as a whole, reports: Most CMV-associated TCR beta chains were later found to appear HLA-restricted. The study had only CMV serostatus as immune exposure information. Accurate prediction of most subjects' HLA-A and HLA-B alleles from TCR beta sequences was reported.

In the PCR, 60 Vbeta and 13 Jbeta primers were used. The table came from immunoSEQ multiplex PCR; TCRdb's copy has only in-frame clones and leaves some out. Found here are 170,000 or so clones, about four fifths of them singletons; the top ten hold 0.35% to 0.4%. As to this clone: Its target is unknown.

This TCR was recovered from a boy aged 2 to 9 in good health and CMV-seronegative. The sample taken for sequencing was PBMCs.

The chain's CDR3 is CASRRDRGRQETQYF. For the CDR3, the DNA is TGTGCCAGCAGACGGGACAGGGGACGGCAAGAGACCCAGTACTTC. This rearrangement joins TRBV2 to TRBJ2-5, with 10 bases fitting TRBD1. CDR1 and CDR2 from the germline V gene are SNHLY and FYNNEI. V lost 6 bases to trimming and J lost 2 bases; unmatched junction nucleotides: 6. CDR3 size: 15 residues.